One sample yielded the 25 T cell receptor beta chains listed below, sequenced in a study of cytomegalovirus exposure and HLA in healthy donors. Researchers ran the PCR with 60 Vbeta and 13 Jbeta primers. Assay used: immunoSEQ multiplex PCR; TCRdb lists only in-frame clones, some missing. Of 170,000 or so clones detected, about 85% appear once; the ten largest clones hold around 6.5%. The specimen sequenced was PBMCs. All receptors come from a male donor in good health and CMV-seropositive.

The genes are TRBV29-1 and TRBJ2-7, with D hard to call. The CDR3 runs to 13 residues. V lost 0 bases and J 1 base, leaving 7 bases between the germline ends. Per the germline V gene, CDR1 is SQVTM and CDR2 is ANQGSEA. CDR3 residues: CSVEDSRSYEQYF. The CDR3 bases are TGCAGCGTTGAAGATTCGCGGTCCTACGAGCAGTACTTC.

The CDR3 DNA follows: TGTGCCAGCTCACCCAGGATCTCAGAGACCCAGTACTTC. This translates into CASSPRISETQYF. The J gene is TRBJ2-5, the V gene TRBV18; D is uncertain. Germline V CDR1 and CDR2: KGHSH, LQKENI. Trimming shortened V by 3 bases and J by 4 bases, and 9 bases separated the two germline ends. This CDR3 contains 13 residues.

This clone has just a few counts. J is TRBJ2-3 and V is TRBV19; TRBD1 agrees at 7 bases. There are 13 residues in the CDR3. Looked up from germline, CDR1 is LNHDA and CDR2 is SQIVND (reference sequence). V lost 7 bases and J lost 5; bases outside the gene matches: 6. The CDR3 DNA sequence: TGTGCCAGTAATCTACAGGGGCAAGATACGCAGTATTTT. Translation gives CASNLQGQDTQYF.

This chain joins TRBV18 and TRBJ2-6; maybe TRBD2 (5 bases). The CDR3 is 17 amino acids. V was pared by 0 bases and J by 0 bases, with 9 bases between. The germline V gene encodes CDR1 KGHSH and CDR2 LQKENI. The CDR3 is CASSPPAGDSGANVLTF. The DNA for the CDR3 is TGTGCCAGCTCACCACCAGCCGGGGACTCTGGGGCCAACGTCCTGACTTTC.

V is TRBV13 and J is TRBJ2-7; 8 positions agree with TRBD2. With V trimmed by 5 bases and J by 4 bases, 28 bases remained unmatched. Germline CDR1 reads PRHDT; CDR2 reads FYEKMQ (reference sequence). The length of the CDR3 is 21 residues. The CDR3 DNA reads TGTGCCAGCAGCACAATACGGGGGCAGGGAGGAAGACTAGCGAGGAGTTACGAGCAGTACTTC. It yields the protein CASSTIRGQGGRLARSYEQYF.

The chain joins TRBV29-1 to TRBJ2-7, with D perhaps matching TRBD1 (6 bases). Germline CDR1 reads SQVTM; CDR2 reads ANQGSEA. With 6 bases removed from V and 3 bases from J, the gap between germline ends came to 9 bases. This CDR3 spans 11 amino acids. CDR3 sequence reads: CSVGAVYEQYF. Here the CDR3 DNA reads TGCAGCGTGGGGGCGGTCTACGAGCAGTACTTC.

The chain couples TRBV23-1 to TRBJ1-6; a weak D match, TRBD1 (6 bases). Being an ORF, TRBV23-1 has a function that is uncertain. CDR3 size: 15 residues. V lost 6 bases and J lost 5, with 14 bases in between. The CDR3 region has the DNA TGCGCCAGCAGAACAGGGAGGGGTCATAATTCACCCCTCCACTTT. Translated, it gives CASRTGRGHNSPLHF.

The chain joins TRBV6-6 to TRBJ1-1; TRBD1 might be the D (6 bases). CDR1 and CDR2 from the germline V gene are MNHNY and SVGAGI (reference sequence). The CDR3 extends over 14 amino acids. Deletions cut 6 bases from V and 0 bases from J, with 11 bases between. CDR3 DNA sequence: TGTGCCAGCAGAAAGACAGGAATGAACACTGAAGCTTTCTTT. Translated: CASRKTGMNTEAFF.

CDR3 in DNA: TGTGCCAGCAGTAACGGAGACAGGTCTAGCACAGATACGCAGTATTTT. Its translation is CASSNGDRSSTDTQYF. The genes are TRBV7-9 and TRBJ2-3; maybe TRBD1 (6 bases). V lost 6 bases and J 0 bases, leaving 16 bases between the germline ends. CDR1 SEHNR and CDR2 FQNEAQ come from the germline V gene (reference sequence). CDR3 length: 16 amino acids.

CDR3 sequence: CASSLYPGTGVTNTEAFF. CDR3 in DNA: TGCGCCAGCAGCTTGTACCCCGGGACAGGGGTGACGAACACTGAAGCTTTCTTT. The chain is built from TRBV5-1 and TRBJ1-1, with 10 positions matching TRBD1. Germline V CDR1 and CDR2: SGHRS, YFSETQ. V gave up 1 base and J gave up 1 base; unmatched junction bases: 10. This CDR3 has 18 residues.

This chain uses TRBV30 with TRBJ2-1; possibly TRBD1 for D (5 bases). The CDR3 runs to 13 residues. Per germline, CDR1 GTSNPN and CDR2 SVGIG (reference sequence). Trimming took off 4 bases at V and 5 bases at J, with 12 bases between the two ends. CDR3 sequence reads: CAWTGFHHNEQFF. CDR3 sequence (DNA): TGTGCCTGGACAGGGTTTCATCACAATGAGCAGTTCTTC.

J is TRBJ1-4 and V is TRBV27, with 9 bases identical to TRBD1. The V segment lost 5 bases and the J segment 4 bases; nucleotides outside the gene matches: 11. Germline CDR1 reads MNHEY; CDR2 reads SMNVEV (reference sequence). This CDR3 has 17 amino acids. CDR3 sequence: CASSPVGQGLVNEKLFF. The CDR3 region has the DNA TGTGCCAGCAGTCCGGTCGGACAGGGGTTGGTTAATGAAAAACTGTTTTTT.

The chain couples TRBV28 to TRBJ2-7; D might be TRBD2 (6 bases). Trimming pared 3 bases from V and 6 bases from J, leaving 12 bases between. The CDR3 is 13 amino acids. The germline CDR1 and CDR2 sequences are MDHEN and SYDVKM. CDR3 DNA: TGTGCCAGCAGTTTTAGGAGGGGCGGCGAGCAGTACTTC. Translation: CASSFRRGGEQYF.

The chain employs TRBV19 and TRBJ2-7; possible D gene TRBD1, 6 bases. Germline CDR1 and CDR2: LNHDA and SQIVND (reference sequence). This CDR3 region has 18 residues. Between the trimmed V and J ends, which lost 3 bases and 0 bases, there was a span of 21 bases. The CDR3: CASSIRSLLAGASYEQYF. Written as DNA, the CDR3 is TGTGCCAGTAGTATTAGATCCCTACTGGCAGGGGCCTCCTACGAGCAGTACTTC.

The genes are TRBV27 and TRBJ2-1; 9 bases fit TRBD1. Trimming removed 9 bases from V and 0 bases from J; junction bases left unmatched: 21. Germline CDR1 MNHEY, CDR2 SMNVEV (reference sequence). The CDR3 consists of 20 residues. In DNA form, the CDR3 reads TGTGCCAGTATTTTCCAATACGGGACAGGGCCCTCCCCCTCCTACAATGAGCAGTTCTTC. This gives the protein CASIFQYGTGPSPSYNEQFF.

This clone appeared a single time. This chain links TRBV10-3 with TRBJ1-4, with 9 nucleotides matching TRBD1. Trimming removed 8 bases from V and 7 bases from J; junction bases left unmatched: 8. The germline V gene encodes CDR1 ENHRY and CDR2 SYGVKD. This CDR3 has 14 residues. CDR3 coding DNA: TGTGCCATCGGGGGACAGGGTGATGGTGAAAAACTGTTTTTT. It yields the protein CAIGGQGDGEKLFF.

The J gene is TRBJ2-5, the V gene TRBV6-6; TRBD1 aligns across 8 bases. Trimming cost V 6 bases and J 7 bases; bases outside gene matches: 13. From germline, CDR1 is MNHNY and CDR2 SVGAGI (reference sequence). The length of the CDR3 is 15 residues. DNA for the CDR3: TGTGCCAGCAGGGGAATGACAGGGGTCAAGAGGACCCAGTACTTC. This sequence encodes CASRGMTGVKRTQYF.

The chain carries TRBV2 and TRBJ1-4, with D possibly TRBD1 on 6 matching bases. Germline-derived CDR1 and CDR2 are SNHLY and FYNNEI. V dropped 7 bases and J dropped 4 bases, with 10 bases sitting between them. This CDR3 has 13 residues. CDR3 residues: CASTGQLNEKLFF. The CDR3 DNA reads TGTGCCAGCACCGGACAGCTTAATGAAAAACTGTTTTTT. Combining the CDR3 with reference TRBV2 and TRBJ1-4 gives the whole variable domain EPEVTQTPSHQVTQMGQEVILRCVPISNHLYFYWYRQILGQKVEFLVSFYNNEISEKSEIFDDQFSVERPDGSNFTLKIRSTKLEDSAMYFCASTGQLNEKLFFGSGTQLSVL.

This clone is a singleton in its sample. This chain links TRBV7-9 with TRBJ2-5; no clear D. CDR1 SEHNR and CDR2 FQNEAQ come from the germline V gene (reference sequence). CDR3 length equals 12 residues. V lost 4 bases, J lost 5 bases, and 8 bases lay in between. The CDR3 sequence: CASSSRRETQYF. For the CDR3, the DNA is TGTGCCAGCAGCTCCCGCCGGGAGACCCAGTACTTC.

This chain joins TRBV5-1 and TRBJ1-3, with a possible D match to TRBD1 (6 bases). The CDR3 extends over 17 amino acids. Deletions cut 2 bases from V and 3 bases from J, with 18 bases between. Germline lookup yields CDR1 SGHRS and CDR2 YFSETQ. The CDR3: CASSFGREGVIGNTIYF. The CDR3 nucleotides are TGCGCCAGCAGCTTTGGCCGAGAGGGGGTCATTGGAAACACCATATATTTT.

The rearrangement joins TRBV4-2 to TRBJ2-1; D possibly corresponds to TRBD2 (6 bases). V dropped 0 bases and J dropped 4 bases, with 16 bases sitting between them. Germline V gene sequence: CDR1 LGHNA, CDR2 YNFKEQ. The CDR3 is made up of 17 amino acids. This chain's CDR3 is CASSQDEVGLIYNEQFF. In DNA, the CDR3 is TGTGCCAGCAGCCAAGATGAGGTGGGACTGATATACAATGAGCAGTTCTTC.

The chain has TRBV7-9 and TRBJ1-4; D gene ambiguous. This CDR3 comprises 12 residues. Germline CDR1 is SEHNR and CDR2 is FQNEAQ (reference sequence). V was clipped by 1 base and J by 15 bases, with 12 bases between them. The CDR3 DNA reads as TGTGCCAGCAGCTTAGGGTCGGGGTTGATGTTTTTT. As protein: CASSLGSGLMFF.

This clone has only a few counts. The chain joins TRBV6-1 to TRBJ1-2; 9 bases match TRBD1. Losses at the gene ends were 1 base for V and 8 bases for J; bases not matched to a gene: 5. Germline V gene lookup returns CDR1 MNHNS and CDR2 SASEGT. The CDR3 runs to 14 residues. In DNA, the CDR3 is TGTGCCAGCAGTGAAGATGGGACAGGGTCGGGCTACACCTTC. Protein: CASSEDGTGSGYTF.

V is TRBV5-4 and J is TRBJ1-2, with 8 bases identical to TRBD1. This CDR3 is 17 amino acids long. Germline loops: CDR1 SGHNT, CDR2 YYREEE (reference sequence). The ends lost 0 bases at V and 0 bases at J; junction bases unmatched: 7. CDR3 bases: TGTGCCAGCAGCTTGGCCCGGCAGGGGGCCCCTAACTATGGCTACACCTTC. It encodes CASSLARQGAPNYGYTF.

Note on this clone: The sample contains more than one DNA sequence encoding this CDR3. This chain joins TRBV30 and TRBJ1-2; D possibly corresponds to TRBD1 (6 bases). Trimming took off 0 bases at V and 2 bases at J, with 7 bases between the two ends. The CDR3 totals 13 residues. Germline lookup yields CDR1 GTSNPN and CDR2 SVGIG (reference sequence). DNA for the CDR3: TGTGCCTGGAGTGTTGGACAGAACTATGGCTACACCTTC. It specifies CAWSVGQNYGYTF.